This T cell receptor beta chain is drawn from a study of OX40 agonist ivuxolimab in advanced cancers. Study-wide findings and caveats: At 0.1 to 3.0 mg/kg, CD4+ and CD8+ blood T cells expanded clonally by week 6.

A word on this clone: The antigen is not known.

People who had autoimmune disease history or systemic immunosuppression were excluded. Blood sampling took place at baseline, cycle 4 day 1, and cycle 7 day 1. Some clones are missing from TCRdb's copy, which holds only in-frame ones; the method was immunoSEQ multiplex PCR. The repertoire holds 35,000 to 40,000 clones, with roughly 80% as singletons. Source: CD4+ or CD8+ T cells sorted from blood, taken in a trial of the OX40 agonist ivuxolimab. The sequence was collected from an adult with an advanced solid tumor such as melanoma, head and neck, liver or kidney cancer.

CDR3 sequence: CASRARTSDQTQYF. The CDR3 bases are TGCGCCAGCAGGGCTCGGACTAGCGATCAGACCCAGTACTTC. The V gene is TRBV10-2, the J gene TRBJ2-5, with 9 bases identical to TRBD2. The CDR3 extends over 14 amino acids. CDR1 is WSHSY and CDR2 is SAAADI in the germline V gene. J was trimmed by 6 bases and V by 6 bases; bases with no gene match: 8.